This passage covers 28 T cell receptor beta chains from one sample sequenced in a study of T-cell memory formation after mild COVID-19. In TCRdb, the 5' RACE reads were re-called with MiXCR into one record per CDR3 protein. Among roughly 450,000 distinct CDR3 sequences listed, approximately 19% were seen once. Sample: PBMCs or a T cell subset sorted from them (not recorded which). All receptors come from a man aged 18 to 35 who had mild COVID-19 (a few samples of this study predate the infection). Cell type and time point are not known.

The chain has TRBV3-2 and TRBJ1-5; no DNA check was done on the table's D call, TRBD1. TRBV3-2 is assigned pseudogene status. This CDR3 is 18 amino acids long. CDR3 residues: CASSQVLDRGNSNQPQHF. DNA for the CDR3: TGTGCCAGCAGCCAAGTTTTGGACAGGGGCAATAGCAATCAGCCCCAGCATTTT.

Concerning this clonotype itself: Compared with germline, one end of the junction differs, possibly owing to a read error. The chain employs TRBV11-2 and TRBJ2-5, with 7 bases lining up with TRBD1. Germline assignment: CDR1 SGHAT and CDR2 FQNNGV. The CDR3 runs 16 residues. The CDR3: CASSSPGQLLLETQYF. CDR3 DNA: TGTGCAAGCAGCAGCCCGGGACAGCTTCTCTTGGAGACCCAGTACTTC.

In its sample, this clonotype was seen a few times. The rearrangement uses TRBV6-2 or TRBV6-3 and TRBJ2-7; D gene ambiguous. The V gene lost 8 bases and the J gene lost 0 bases, with 8 bases spanning the gap. Germline-derived CDR1 and CDR2 are MNHEY and SVGEGT. The CDR3 extends over 12 amino acids. The CDR3 protein is CASGSVSYEQYV. CDR3 nucleotides: TGTGCCAGCGGGTCGGTCTCCTACGAGCAGTACGTC.

This clonotype turned up a few times. The V gene is TRBV4-2, the J gene TRBJ2-1; a weak D match, TRBD2 (6 bases). The CDR3 covers 13 residues. The germline V gene has CDR1 LGHNA and CDR2 YNFKEQ. Trimming pared 1 base from V and 9 bases from J, leaving 10 bases between. CDR3 DNA: TGTGCCAGCAGCCAAGGGGCCGGGGGTGAGCAGTTCTTC. As protein: CASSQGAGGEQFF.

This clonotype occurred many times. CDR3: CASSLVGSPLHF. The CDR3, as DNA: TGTGCCAGCAGCTTAGTGGGGTCACCCCTCCACTTT. This rearrangement joins TRBV7-2 to TRBJ1-6; D remains ambiguous. Between the trimmed V and J ends, which lost 1 base and 10 bases, there was a span of 5 bases. CDR3 size: 12 residues. CDR1 and CDR2 (germline): SGHTA, FQGNSA.

The chain combines TRBV5-1 with TRBJ1-1; possibly TRBD1 for D (6 bases). V shed 6 bases and J shed 3 bases, with 18 bases lying between them. CDR1 and CDR2 from the germline V gene are SGHRS and YFSETQ. The CDR3 extends over 15 amino acids. CDR3 residues: CASTPGENRDTEAFF. The CDR3 nucleotides read TGCGCCAGCACCCCCGGGGAAAACAGGGACACTGAAGCTTTCTTT.

The chain joins TRBV7-7 to TRBJ2-7; a weak D match, TRBD1 (6 bases). Germline assignment: CDR1 SSHAT and CDR2 FNYEAQ (reference sequence). This CDR3 is built from 14 residues. CDR3 coding DNA: TGTGCTAGCATTCTGGGGGCTTCCCGGTACGAGCAGTACGTC. It is translated as CASILGASRYEQYV.

This chain links TRBV29-1 with TRBJ2-7; tentative D call: TRBD2 (5 bases). Germline V gives CDR1 SQVTM, CDR2 ANQGSEA. CDR3 length equals 14 residues. V shed 4 bases and J shed 0 bases, with 13 bases lying between them. CDR3 DNA: TGCAGCGTTGCGAATTTGAGGGTCTCCTACGAGCAGTACTTC. Amino acids: CSVANLRVSYEQYF.

The V and J genes are TRBV12-3 or TRBV12-4 and TRBJ2-3; 7 bases match TRBD2. Unmatched junction bases numbered 5, after V lost 7 bases and J lost 1 base. The CDR3 is made up of 14 amino acids. CDR3 amino acids: CASTLGGGTDTQYF. CDR3 bases: TGTGCCAGCACCCTTGGGGGGGGCACAGATACGCAGTATTTT.

This clonotype has just a few counts. The CDR3 region is CASSGRGLPLSGANVLTF. The CDR3 DNA follows: TGTGCCAGCAGCGGAAGGGGCCTACCACTCTCTGGGGCCAACGTCCTGACTTTC. The chain recombines TRBV9 with TRBJ2-6; tentative D call: TRBD1 (5 bases). V was trimmed by 3 bases and J by 0 bases, leaving 16 bases between them. This CDR3 is 18 amino acids long. From germline, CDR1 is SGDLS and CDR2 YYNGEE.

The chain couples TRBV29-1 to TRBJ2-3, with D possibly being TRBD1 (6 bases). The CDR3 runs to 15 residues. V gave up 5 bases and J gave up 0 bases, with 15 bases separating them. Germline V gives CDR1 SQVTM, CDR2 ANQGSEA. For the CDR3, the DNA is TGCAGCGTTTCTCAGGGGCTGTTGAGCACAGATACGCAGTATTTT. Protein sequence: CSVSQGLLSTDTQYF.

This chain connects TRBV6-5 to TRBJ2-5; 9 bases map to TRBD2. CDR3 size: 13 residues. V shed 8 bases and J 5 bases; nucleotides not matched to a gene: 6. Germline CDR1 reads MNHEY; CDR2 reads SVGAGI. The CDR3 protein is CASGRGGYETQYF. In nucleotides, the CDR3 is TGTGCCAGCGGGCGGGGGGGCTATGAGACCCAGTACTTC.

The V and J genes are TRBV7-2 and TRBJ2-5, with a tentative D call TRBD2 (5 bases). Germline V gene data show CDR1 as SGHTA and CDR2 as FQGNSA. CDR3 length equals 15 residues. The germline V and J ends were trimmed by 0 bases and 5 bases, with 13 bases remaining between them. The CDR3, as DNA: TGTGCCAGCAGCTTAGCGTTGAGGGCTGGGGAGACCCAGTACTTC. This codes for CASSLALRAGETQYF.

This clonotype was detected only a few times. This chain connects TRBV18 to TRBJ2-3; TRBD2 aligns across 7 bases. Germline V CDR1 and CDR2: KGHSH, LQKENI. This CDR3 spans 15 amino acids. J was trimmed by 9 bases and V by 0 bases; bases with no gene match: 9. This chain's CDR3 is CASSPPSQGGETQYF. The CDR3 DNA reads as TGTGCCAGCTCACCACCGTCTCAGGGAGGGGAGACGCAGTATTTT.

V and J are TRBV12-3 or TRBV12-4 and TRBJ2-7; D is ambiguous. This CDR3 comprises 13 residues. V was cut by 3 bases and J by 4 bases, with 10 bases left in between. The CDR3 nucleotides are TGTGCCAGCAGTTTCCTCGCCTTTTACGAGCAGTACTTC. Its translation: CASSFLAFYEQYF.

This clonotype was seen repeatedly, ten times or more. This rearrangement joins TRBV20-1 to TRBJ2-7, with 7 nucleotides matching TRBD1. Germline V gives CDR1 DFQATT, CDR2 SNEGSKA (reference sequence). This CDR3 contains 12 residues. After removal of 3 bases from V and 2 bases from J, the junction contained 1 base not matched to a gene. The CDR3 loop reads CSARTGTYEQYF. In nucleotides, the CDR3 is TGCAGTGCTAGGACAGGGACCTACGAGCAGTACTTC.

Here the CDR3 reads CSAGDTGTDTQYF. The DNA of the CDR3 is TGCAGTGCAGGGGACACGGGCACAGATACGCAGTATTTT. This sequence joins TRBV20-1 and TRBJ2-3; D may be TRBD1 (6 bases). CDR1 and CDR2 from the germline V gene are DFQATT and SNEGSKA (reference sequence). The CDR3 is 13 residues long. V lost 6 bases to trimming and J lost 1 base, with 11 bases between them.

This clonotype was seen a handful of times. The chain carries TRBV7-2 and TRBJ2-1; TRBD1 matches 8 bases. Looked up from germline, CDR1 is SGHTA and CDR2 is FQGNSA. V was pared by 6 bases and J by 8 bases, with 9 bases of the junction left unmatched. The CDR3 length is 14 residues. CDR3 sequence (DNA): TGTGCCAGCAGGTCCGGGACAGGTTTTGATGAGCAGTTCTTC. This sequence encodes CASRSGTGFDEQFF.

This clonotype has more than one count but fewer than ten. J is TRBJ2-1 and V is TRBV9, with D perhaps matching TRBD1 (6 bases). CDR3 length equals 15 residues. Germline V gene sequence: CDR1 SGDLS, CDR2 YYNGEE. The V gene lost 4 bases and the J gene lost 4 bases, with 15 bases spanning the gap. The CDR3 loop is CASSLTRGLYNEQFF. In DNA, the CDR3 is TGTGCCAGCAGCCTCACGAGGGGGTTGTACAATGAGCAGTTCTTC.

This chain joins TRBV6-2 or TRBV6-3 and TRBJ2-7; D remains ambiguous. The V and J ends lost 4 bases and 6 bases respectively, with 13 bases between them. CDR1 and CDR2 from the germline V gene are MNHEY and SVGEGT. This CDR3 is built from 13 residues. CDR3 region: CASSFHSVAEQYV. CDR3 in DNA: TGTGCCAGCAGTTTCCATTCCGTTGCCGAGCAGTACGTC.

This clonotype was detected many times. The chain carries TRBV7-2 and TRBJ2-5, with unresolved D. The V gene lost 1 base and the J gene lost 4 bases, with 10 bases spanning the gap. This CDR3 is built from 14 residues. The germline gives CDR1 SGHTA, CDR2 FQGNSA. DNA for the CDR3: TGTGCCAGCAGCTTAGTCGACTGGGGAGAGACCCAGTACTTC. It translates to CASSLVDWGETQYF.

The chain employs TRBV18 and TRBJ1-2; the D is unclear. Trimming left V 1 base short and J 0 bases short, with 12 bases between. Germline CDR1 reads KGHSH; CDR2 reads LQKENI. This CDR3 has 16 amino acids. The CDR3 region is CASSPRYLGANYGYTF. The CDR3 coding sequence is TGTGCCAGCTCACCACGCTATCTTGGAGCTAACTATGGCTACACCTTC.

V gene TRBV20-1 combines with J gene TRBJ2-5, with TRBD1 as a possible D gene (6 bases). Trimming removed 5 bases at V and 1 base at J, with 20 bases between. Per germline, CDR1 DFQATT and CDR2 SNEGSKA (reference sequence). CDR3 length: 16 amino acids. This CDR3 reads CSAQRTASTIQETQYF. The CDR3 coding sequence is TGCAGTGCTCAACGGACAGCGTCTACGATCCAAGAGACCCAGTACTTC.

This clonotype occurred a few times. This chain joins TRBV20-1 and TRBJ2-1; a weak D match, TRBD1 (6 bases). The germline V gene encodes CDR1 DFQATT and CDR2 SNEGSKA (reference sequence). The CDR3 runs to 13 residues. V was pared by 2 bases and J by 8 bases, with 13 bases between. Written as DNA, the CDR3 is TGCAGTGCTAGAACCAGGGGCTCGTATGAGCAGTTCTTC. It translates to CSARTRGSYEQFF.

The chain couples TRBV20-1 to TRBJ2-1; 7 bases are shared with TRBD2. With 6 bases clipped from V and 3 bases from J, the junction kept 11 bases outside the gene matches. CDR3 size: 15 residues. Per germline, CDR1 DFQATT and CDR2 SNEGSKA (reference sequence). The CDR3 DNA reads TGCAGTGCGGCGACGACTAGCCCTCTCTACAATGAGCAGTTCTTC. Protein: CSAATTSPLYNEQFF.

The chain is built from TRBV30 and TRBJ2-3; D is unclear. Trimming left V 1 base short and J 6 bases short, with 8 bases between. This CDR3 is built from 12 residues. Germline-derived CDR1 and CDR2 are GTSNPN and SVGIG (reference sequence). The CDR3: CAWSAFLDTQYF. CDR3 in DNA: TGTGCCTGGAGTGCCTTCTTGGATACGCAGTATTTT.

This clonotype turned up a few times. The CDR3 DNA follows: TGTGCCAGCAGCCAGGACAAGATAATGAACACTGAAGCTTTCTTT. Encoded protein: CASSQDKIMNTEAFF. The chain employs TRBV7-9 and TRBJ1-1, with D perhaps TRBD1 (5 bases). V lost 5 bases, J lost 0 bases, and 13 bases lay in between. Germline V gene sequence: CDR1 SEHNR, CDR2 FQNEAQ (reference sequence). CDR3 length: 15 residues. Full variable domain (rest looked up from reference TRBV7-9 and TRBJ1-1): DTGVSQNPRHKITKRGQNVTFRCDPISEHNRLYWYRQTLGQGPEFLTYFQNEAQLEKSRLLSDRFSAERPKGSFSTLEIQRTEQGDSAMYLCASSQDKIMNTEAFFGQGTRLTVV.

The chain couples TRBV27 to TRBJ2-5; D remains unclear. Trimming stripped 5 bases from V and 4 bases from J, with 20 bases between. Germline V gives CDR1 MNHEY, CDR2 SMNVEV (reference sequence). This CDR3 has 16 amino acids. CDR3 sequence reads: CASSPSSSSVRETQYF. DNA for the CDR3: TGTGCCAGCAGTCCCTCCAGCTCTAGTGTCAGAGAGACCCAGTACTTC.